These 16 T cell receptor beta chains were all obtained from the same sample, sequenced in a study of blood T cell repertoires in COVID-19. Here immunoSEQ multiplex PCR was the method, and the copy in TCRdb shows in-frame clones only, minus some. The sample yields 150,000 to 200,000 clones, approximately 80% seen once. Sequenced sample: peripheral blood. All receptors derive from a woman of 80 years or more with active or convalescent COVID-19.

The rearrangement uses TRBV3-1 (or the pseudogene TRBV3-2) and TRBJ2-5, with 7 bases that match TRBD2. Germline assignment: CDR1 LGHDT and CDR2 YNNKEL (reference sequence). The CDR3 extends over 15 amino acids. Losses at the gene ends were 4 bases for V and 5 bases for J; bases not matched to a gene: 10. The CDR3 is CASSPNLAATETQYF. The DNA for the CDR3 is TGTGCCAGCAGCCCCAACCTAGCGGCGACGGAGACCCAGTACTTC.

This clone was detected a few times. This chain uses TRBV18 with TRBJ1-5; D ambiguous. This CDR3 spans 18 amino acids. Trimming pared 0 bases from V and 0 bases from J, leaving 15 bases between. Germline V CDR1 and CDR2: KGHSH, LQKENI. CDR3 region: CASSPPIRSADSNQPQHF. CDR3 bases: TGTGCCAGCTCACCACCGATTAGGAGTGCGGATAGCAATCAGCCCCAGCATTTT.

The chain recombines TRBV6-2 or TRBV6-3 with TRBJ1-5, with 8 bases aligning to TRBD1. J gave up 6 bases and V 6 bases, and 7 bases lay outside the gene matches. The CDR3 runs 14 residues. CDR1 MNHEY and CDR2 SVGEGT come from the germline V gene. CDR3 bases: TGTGCCAGCAGCAGGGGACAGGAGGGTCAGCCCCAGCATTTT. Encoded protein: CASSRGQEGQPQHF.

The chain couples TRBV6-5 to TRBJ1-1; D remains ambiguous. The ends were cut back, 5 bases at V and 0 bases at J, with 13 bases in the middle. Per the germline V gene, CDR1 is MNHEY and CDR2 is SVGAGI. The CDR3 has 15 amino acids. The CDR3 loop reads CASSPQITMNTEAFF. The CDR3 region has the DNA TGTGCCAGCAGTCCACAGATTACCATGAACACTGAAGCTTTCTTT.

The chain links TRBV3-1 (or the pseudogene TRBV3-2) to TRBJ1-3; D not certain. The CDR3 runs 13 residues. V was pared by 3 bases and J by 4 bases, with 7 bases between. Germline V gives CDR1 LGHDT, CDR2 YNNKEL (reference sequence). CDR3 nucleotides: TGTGCCAGCAGCCAGGACTGGGGAAACACCATATATTTT. Translation gives CASSQDWGNTIYF.

This chain links TRBV19 with TRBJ1-2; a weak D match, TRBD1 (6 bases). Germline V lookup: CDR1 LNHDA, CDR2 SQIVND (reference sequence). The CDR3 loop spans 14 amino acids. V lost 4 bases to trimming and J lost 6 bases, with 15 bases between them. Here the CDR3 reads CASSRGGASDGYTF. The CDR3 DNA reads TGTGCCAGTAGTAGGGGGGGCGCGTCGGATGGCTACACCTTC.

This clone was seen more than once but under ten times. The sample has other DNA sequences that encode this CDR3 too. The V call is TRBV6-5, the J call TRBJ1-2; 7 bases are a match to TRBD1. V was pared by 0 bases and J by 2 bases, with 3 bases of the junction left unmatched. This CDR3 spans 15 amino acids. Germline-derived CDR1 and CDR2 are MNHEY and SVGAGI. CDR3 nucleotides: TGTGCCAGCAGTTACTCACCGACAGGGAACTATGGCTACACCTTC. Translation gives CASSYSPTGNYGYTF.

The rearrangement links TRBV15 to TRBJ1-4; TRBD1 matches 7 bases. V shed 8 bases and J 0 bases; nucleotides not matched to a gene: 3. Germline V lookup: CDR1 LNHNV, CDR2 YYDKDF (reference sequence). The CDR3 extends over 14 amino acids. Here the CDR3 reads CATGDSTTNEKLFF. The CDR3, as DNA: TGTGCCACCGGGGACAGCACAACTAATGAAAAACTGTTTTTT.

The chain joins TRBV12-5 to TRBJ2-1; 7 bases fit TRBD1. V lost 7 bases and J lost 0; bases outside the gene matches: 6. Germline V gene lookup returns CDR1 LGHNT and CDR2 FRNRAP. The CDR3 spans 15 residues. The CDR3 nucleotides are TGTGCTAGTGTCTTAGGGGACAGCTCCTACAATGAGCAGTTCTTC. Translating gives CASVLGDSSYNEQFF.

The chain couples TRBV7-9 to TRBJ2-3; TRBD1 agrees at 8 bases. Per germline, CDR1 SEHNR and CDR2 FQNEAQ (reference sequence). This CDR3 is 16 amino acids long. V gave up 0 bases and J gave up 3 bases; unmatched junction bases: 5. CDR3 in DNA: TGTGCCAGCAGCTTAGCCAGGACAGGGACAACAGATACGCAGTATTTT. Translated: CASSLARTGTTDTQYF.

This clone came up a few times. This rearrangement joins TRBV6-2 or TRBV6-3 to TRBJ2-5, with 9 bases matching TRBD2. Germline V gives CDR1 MNHEY, CDR2 SVGEGT. Germline trimming cut 1 base from V and 7 bases from J; bases unmatched to any gene: 7. The CDR3 runs 15 residues. The CDR3, as DNA: TGTGCCAGCAGTTACTTGATGCCGCGGGAGGGGACCCAGTACTTC. Its protein product is CASSYLMPREGTQYF.

This chain links TRBV11-2 with TRBJ2-7; TRBD1 aligns across 7 bases. The germline CDR1 and CDR2 sequences are SGHAT and FQNNGV. CDR3 length: 13 residues. With V trimmed by 6 bases and J by 2 bases, 4 bases remained unmatched. The CDR3 loop is CASRPGQTYEQYF. The CDR3 nucleotides are TGTGCCAGCAGGCCGGGACAGACCTACGAGCAGTACTTC.

The chain couples TRBV3-1 (or the pseudogene TRBV3-2) to TRBJ2-7; D gene ambiguous. Trimming removed 2 bases at V and 5 bases at J, with 7 bases between. This CDR3 is 12 amino acids long. CDR1 and CDR2 from the germline V gene are LGHDT and YNNKEL (reference sequence). The CDR3 region has the DNA TGTGCCAGCAGCCAAAGCTCTAACGAGCAGTACTTC. Protein product: CASSQSSNEQYF.

This clone was observed a handful of times. This chain uses TRBV24-1 with TRBJ1-2; 11 positions match TRBD1. Germline V gene lookup returns CDR1 KGHDR and CDR2 SFDVKD. J gave up 8 bases and V 4 bases, and 14 bases lay outside the gene matches. This CDR3 spans 17 amino acids. Here the CDR3 reads CATSDLWTGGRGGGYTF. The CDR3 coding sequence is TGTGCCACCAGTGACCTATGGACAGGGGGCCGGGGGGGCGGCTACACCTTC.

This sequence joins TRBV6-2 or TRBV6-3 and TRBJ1-1, with D possibly being TRBD1 (5 bases). Germline CDR1 reads MNHEY; CDR2 reads SVGEGT. CDR3 length: 15 amino acids. V was clipped by 0 bases and J by 2 bases, with 10 bases between them. The chain's CDR3 is CASSYSPDRNTEAFF. The DNA for the CDR3 is TGTGCCAGCAGTTACTCCCCAGACAGAAACACTGAAGCTTTCTTT.

This clone was picked up a small number of times. The chain recombines TRBV7-6 with TRBJ1-2, with TRBD1 as a possible D gene (6 bases). Trimming stripped 4 bases from V and 8 bases from J, with 11 bases between. The CDR3 is made up of 12 amino acids. The germline gives CDR1 SGHVS, CDR2 FNYEAQ. CDR3 region: CASSSGHEGYTF. In DNA form, the CDR3 reads TGTGCCAGCAGCTCGGGACATGAGGGCTACACCTTC.